A single sample gave rise to the 3 T cell receptor delta chains below, sequenced in a study of γδ T cells in repeated Plasmodium falciparum infection. Flow sorting of PBMC yielded separate Vgamma9/Vdelta2+ and Vdelta2-negative gammadelta T cell populations for bulk repertoire analysis. TCRdb re-analyzed the multiplex PCR reads via CATT. Of over 45,000 delta-chain clones detected, less than 2% appear once; the ten largest clones hold over 7.5%. The specimen was gamma-delta T cells from blood. These receptors were taken from a pool of human donors (malaria-infected and uninfected, not separated).

In this sample, this clone turned up a few times. A read error likely explains this, since a far larger clone differs by one base. The same CDR3 arises from other DNA sequences in this sample as well. No J gene call was made, and the V gene is TRDV1. Germline loops: CDR1 TSWWSYY, CDR2 QGS. The CDR3 contains 16 residues. The chain's CDR3 is CALGKGPAPYTDKLIF. The CDR3 nucleotides read TGTGCTCTTGGGAAAGGCCCTGCCCCGTACACCGATAAACTTATCTTT.

Worth noting for this clone: TCRdb assigns this DNA the protein of a much larger clone, which departs from its translation at residue 21; this likely reflects a read error, and the protein shown comes from translating the DNA. Called V gene: TRDV1; the J gene was not called; no check of the table's D call, TRDD3, against the DNA was made. The CDR3 loop spans 22 amino acids. Germline CDR1 is TSWWSYY and CDR2 is QGS. The CDR3 spells CALGESFSSSLLGDTGTDKLTF. CDR3 sequence (DNA): TGTGCTCTTGGGGAATCCTTCTCTTCCTCGCTACTGGGGGATACTGGGACCGATAAACTCACCTTT.

Ten or more counts support this clone. Being one base from a much bigger clone, this may be a read error. The same CDR3 is also encoded by other DNA sequences in this sample. This chain uses TRDV2 with TRDJ1; D remains unclear. CDR3 length: 17 residues. Germline V gene lookup returns CDR1 GEAIGNYY and CDR2 EKD. This CDR3 is CACDTVGQPDHTDKLIF. CDR3 DNA sequence: TGTGCCTGTGACACCGTGGGACAGCCAGACCACACCGATAAACTAATCTTT.